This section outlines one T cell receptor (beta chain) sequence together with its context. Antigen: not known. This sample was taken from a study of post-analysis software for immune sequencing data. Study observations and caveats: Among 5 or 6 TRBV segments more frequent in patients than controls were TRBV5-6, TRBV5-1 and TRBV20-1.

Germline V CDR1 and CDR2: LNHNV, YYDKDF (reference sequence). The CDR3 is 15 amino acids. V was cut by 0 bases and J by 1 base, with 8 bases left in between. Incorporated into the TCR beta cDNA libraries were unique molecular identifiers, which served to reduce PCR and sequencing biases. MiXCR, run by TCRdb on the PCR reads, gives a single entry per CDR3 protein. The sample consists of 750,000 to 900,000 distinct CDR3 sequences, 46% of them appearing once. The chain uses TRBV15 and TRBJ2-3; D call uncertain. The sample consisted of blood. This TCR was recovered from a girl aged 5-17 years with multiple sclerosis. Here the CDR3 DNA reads TGTGCCACCAGCAGAGATAGGTGGGGCACAGATACGCAGTATTTT. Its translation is CATSRDRWGTDTQYF.